In this sample, the clone carrying this TCR beta chain turned up a few times. The germline gives CDR1 LNHDA, CDR2 SQIVND (reference sequence). Deletions cut 8 bases from V and 1 base from J, with 11 bases between. The CDR3 consists of 13 residues. The assay was immunoSEQ multiplex PCR, and TCRdb's table has in-frame clones only and misses some. The profile shows 30,000 to 45,000 clones, roughly 80% of them singletons. This specimen comes from a study of blood T cell repertoires in COVID-19. The source material was peripheral blood. The TCR comes from a man older than 75 with active or convalescent COVID-19. The chain carries TRBV19 and TRBJ1-2; perhaps TRBD1 as D (6 bases). The CDR3 loop is CASRAGVNYGYTF. CDR3 nucleotide sequence: TGTGCCAGTCGGGCAGGGGTTAACTATGGCTACACCTTC.